One sample yielded the 27 T cell receptor beta chains listed below, sequenced in a study of T cell responses to AZD1222 COVID-19 vaccine. Using immunoSEQ multiplex PCR, the repertoire was profiled, and TCRdb retains in-frame clones only, with some absent. The sample lists tens of thousands of clones, approximately 92% occurring once. The sequences come from peripheral blood, collected 28 days after the second AZD1222 dose. These receptors were taken from an adult who received the AZD1222 COVID-19 vaccine.

This sequence joins TRBV9 and TRBJ2-5; TRBD1 might be the D (6 bases). With 0 bases removed from V and 5 bases from J, the gap between germline ends came to 17 bases. CDR1 SGDLS and CDR2 YYNGEE come from the germline V gene. The CDR3 is 16 residues long. The CDR3 DNA sequence: TGTGCCAGCAGCGTAGGATTTGGGAAGGGGGTGGAGACCCAGTACTTC. The encoded protein is CASSVGFGKGVETQYF.

The rearrangement joins TRBV29-1 to TRBJ1-1, with D hard to call. This CDR3 comprises 13 residues. Germline V gene data show CDR1 as SQVTM and CDR2 as ANQGSEA. Trimming took off 3 bases at V and 0 bases at J, with 8 bases between the two ends. The CDR3 DNA is TGCAGCGTTGAGTTCACCATGAACACTGAAGCTTTCTTT. Encoded protein: CSVEFTMNTEAFF.

The CDR3 region has the DNA TGTGCCAGCAGCGCAGGGACAAATGAAAAACTGTTTTTT. It specifies CASSAGTNEKLFF. The chain combines TRBV9 with TRBJ1-4, with D possibly matching TRBD1 (6 bases). The CDR3 has 13 amino acids. Trimming removed 3 bases from V and 5 bases from J, with 8 bases in between. Germline assignment: CDR1 SGDLS and CDR2 YYNGEE.

The rearrangement links TRBV24-1 to TRBJ2-1, with 10 positions matching TRBD2. Trimming at V came to 7 bases and at J to 6 bases, leaving 5 bases not matched to a gene. The CDR3 loop spans 14 amino acids. CDR1 and CDR2 (germline): KGHDR, SFDVKD. In nucleotides, the CDR3 is TGTGCCACCAGAGCGGGAGGGTTGGGCAATGAGCAGTTCTTC. Its protein product is CATRAGGLGNEQFF.

The CDR3 reads CASSLGTPTEAFF. CDR3 bases: TGTGCCAGCAGTCTCGGGACCCCCACTGAAGCTTTCTTT. This rearrangement joins TRBV6-5 to TRBJ1-1, with D perhaps TRBD1 (5 bases). The CDR3 has 13 amino acids. Trimming cost V 5 bases and J 4 bases, with 11 bases left between them. CDR1 is MNHEY and CDR2 is SVGAGI in the germline V gene.

This chain connects TRBV5-6 to TRBJ2-2, with TRBD2 as a possible D gene (5 bases). Looked up from germline, CDR1 is SGHDT and CDR2 is YYEEEE. V was trimmed by 1 base and J by 7 bases, leaving 5 bases between them. The CDR3 runs 12 residues. The CDR3 here is CASSLRGGELFF. The CDR3, as DNA: TGTGCCAGCAGCTTGCGGGGCGGGGAGCTGTTTTTT. Variable domain in full (rest from reference TRBV5-6 and TRBJ2-2): DAGVTQSPTHLIKTRGQQVTLRCSPKSGHDTVSWYQQALGQGPQFIFQYYEEEERQRGNFPDRFSGHQFPNYSSELNVNALLLGDSALYLCASSLRGGELFFGEGSRLTVL.

The sample holds a few counts of this clone. The rearrangement joins TRBV5-4 to TRBJ1-1; D not certain. The CDR3 is 13 residues long. V lost 1 base to trimming and J lost 5 bases, with 9 bases between them. Looked up from germline, CDR1 is SGHNT and CDR2 is YYREEE (reference sequence). CDR3 in DNA: TGTGCCAGCAGCTTGTTCGGTAAAACTGAAGCTTTCTTT. Its protein is CASSLFGKTEAFF.

CDR3 sequence (DNA): TGTGCCAGCAGCCATATACCCCCCAATGAGCAGTTCTTC. Translated: CASSHIPPNEQFF. The J gene is TRBJ2-1, the V gene TRBV3-1 (or the pseudogene TRBV3-2); the D is unclear. V lost 3 bases to trimming and J lost 6 bases, with 9 bases between them. CDR1 and CDR2 from the germline V gene are LGHDT and YNNKEL (reference sequence). The CDR3 is 13 amino acids.

This chain uses TRBV6-2 or TRBV6-3 with TRBJ1-2, with no clear D. V was trimmed by 2 bases and J by 8 bases, leaving 21 bases between them. The length of the CDR3 is 16 residues. The germline gives CDR1 MNHEY, CDR2 SVGEGT. CDR3 sequence (DNA): TGTGCCAGCAGTTACCCTCAGGACTCCCAGTGGAGAGGCTACACCTTC. Translating gives CASSYPQDSQWRGYTF.

This clone has a handful of counts. The chain joins TRBV7-2 to TRBJ2-1, with TRBD1 identical over 7 bases. The CDR3 runs 18 residues. CDR1 and CDR2 from the germline V gene are SGHTA and FQGNSA. V trimming: 5 bases; J trimming: 5 bases; junction bases outside the gene matches: 18. The CDR3 DNA reads as TGTGCCAGCAGCCGTGGCCCCACAGGGGCTGGGGCACACAATGAGCAGTTCTTC. Residues: CASSRGPTGAGAHNEQFF.

This chain uses TRBV2 with TRBJ1-5; TRBD1 aligns across 7 bases. Germline values: CDR1 SNHLY, CDR2 FYNNEI. Unmatched junction bases numbered 9, after V lost 6 bases and J lost 4 bases. The CDR3 contains 15 residues. CDR3 bases: TGTGCCAGCAGAAGACAGGGTGAGGGGAATCAGCCCCAGCATTTT. Protein product: CASRRQGEGNQPQHF.

J is TRBJ2-5 and V is TRBV11-3, with D possibly TRBD1 on 6 matching bases. Trimming removed 1 base at V and 5 bases at J, with 17 bases between. The length of the CDR3 is 16 residues. Germline V CDR1 and CDR2: SGHNT, YENEEA. In DNA, the CDR3 is TGTGCCAGCAGCTTAGGGTCCGGCCGTACAGGGGAGACCCAGTACTTC. Encoded protein: CASSLGSGRTGETQYF.

The rearrangement joins TRBV5-1 to TRBJ2-2, with 9 bases identical to TRBD1. The germline V gene has CDR1 SGHRS and CDR2 YFSETQ. This CDR3 spans 16 amino acids. Unmatched junction bases numbered 7, after V lost 3 bases and J lost 4 bases. CDR3 DNA: TGCGCCAGCAGCTCATGGACAGGGGCGGGCACCGGGGAGCTGTTTTTT. It codes for CASSSWTGAGTGELFF.

This chain uses TRBV5-5 with TRBJ1-2; D might be TRBD1 (6 bases). Germline V lookup: CDR1 SGHKS, CDR2 YYEKEE (reference sequence). CDR3 length: 14 residues. V was clipped by 0 bases and J by 7 bases, with 13 bases between them. CDR3 coding DNA: TGTGCCAGCAGCTTGGTCGGGACAATGGTTGGCTACACCTTC. Amino acid sequence: CASSLVGTMVGYTF.

This chain connects TRBV6-2 or TRBV6-3 to TRBJ1-1, with D uncertain. Germline V lookup: CDR1 MNHEY, CDR2 SVGEGT. The CDR3 totals 14 residues. V lost 0 bases to trimming and J lost 1 base, with 6 bases between them. CDR3 sequence (DNA): TGTGCCAGCAGTTACTCGCGGGGGAACACTGAAGCTTTCTTT. Translating gives CASSYSRGNTEAFF.

The chain carries TRBV6-5 and TRBJ1-5, with no clear D. This CDR3 comprises 14 residues. Trimming took 3 bases from V and 2 from J, leaving 8 bases between them. CDR1 is MNHEY and CDR2 is SVGAGI in the germline V gene. The DNA for the CDR3 is TGTGCCAGCAGTTATAGGAACGGCAATCAGCCCCAGCATTTT. Translating gives CASSYRNGNQPQHF.

CDR3 amino acids: CASSPDRDSYGYTF. The DNA for the CDR3 is TGTGCCAGCTCACCAGACAGAGACAGCTATGGCTACACCTTC. This chain connects TRBV18 to TRBJ1-2, with TRBD1 as a possible D gene (5 bases). Trimming shortened V by 2 bases and J by 4 bases, and 11 bases separated the two germline ends. The CDR3 loop spans 14 amino acids. Germline assignment: CDR1 KGHSH and CDR2 LQKENI.

V usage is TRBV3-1 (or the pseudogene TRBV3-2) and J usage is TRBJ2-1; TRBD1 matches 8 bases. CDR1 and CDR2 from the germline V gene are LGHDT and YNNKEL (reference sequence). CDR3 length: 11 residues. Unmatched junction bases numbered 2, after V lost 6 bases and J lost 10 bases. The CDR3 coding sequence is TGTGCCAGCAGAGACAGGGGCGAGCAGTTCTTC. The encoded protein is CASRDRGEQFF.

The chain carries TRBV7-2 and TRBJ2-1; D is perhaps TRBD2 (7 bases). The germline gives CDR1 SGHTA, CDR2 FQGNSA. The CDR3 is 16 residues long. The ends were cut back, 1 base at V and 3 bases at J, with 13 bases in the middle. CDR3 protein: CASSLVGGRIYNEQFF. The CDR3 region has the DNA TGTGCCAGCAGCTTAGTGGGGGGGCGGATCTACAATGAGCAGTTCTTC.

The chain couples TRBV3-1 (or the pseudogene TRBV3-2) to TRBJ1-4, with D possibly matching TRBD1 (5 bases). V was pared by 4 bases and J by 0 bases, with 15 bases between. Germline CDR1 is LGHDT and CDR2 is YNNKEL (reference sequence). This CDR3 has 17 residues. The CDR3 nucleotides read TGTGCCAGCAGCCCAGGGACGGCAGTTGCAACTAATGAAAAACTGTTTTTT. This gives the protein CASSPGTAVATNEKLFF.

The J gene is TRBJ1-4, the V gene TRBV25-1; 7 bases are shared with TRBD1. The CDR3 extends over 13 amino acids. Looked up from germline, CDR1 is MGHDK and CDR2 is SYGVNS. Trimming took 7 bases from V and 7 from J; bases not matched to a gene: 6. The DNA of the CDR3 is TGTGCCAGCATTAAACAGGGGACTGAAAAACTGTTTTTT. Amino acids: CASIKQGTEKLFF.

The chain has TRBV15 and TRBJ2-5, with TRBD1 matching 8 bases. The length of the CDR3 is 18 residues. V dropped 0 bases and J dropped 1; count of bases not matched to a gene: 10. The V gene's germline CDR1 is LNHNV and CDR2 YYDKDF (reference sequence). The CDR3 region has the DNA TGTGCCACCAGCAGAGACAGGGGGCAGGGGAGGCTCCAAGAGACCCAGTACTTC. Its translation is CATSRDRGQGRLQETQYF.

The chain employs TRBV19 and TRBJ1-4; a possible D gene is TRBD1 (5 bases). Trimming shortened V by 3 bases and J by 12 bases, and 11 bases separated the two germline ends. CDR1 and CDR2 from the germline V gene are LNHDA and SQIVND (reference sequence). The CDR3 spans 12 residues. The CDR3 DNA is TGTGCCAGTAGTATTGGGCAGGGCGAACTGTTTTTT. This encodes CASSIGQGELFF.

The rearrangement links TRBV6-5 to TRBJ1-4; no firm D call. The germline V and J ends were trimmed by 2 bases and 5 bases, with 3 bases remaining between them. Germline V gene sequence: CDR1 MNHEY, CDR2 SVGAGI. This CDR3 spans 12 amino acids. CDR3 residues: CASSYPNEKLFF. The CDR3 bases are TGTGCCAGCAGTTACCCGAATGAAAAACTGTTTTTT.

The J gene is TRBJ2-5, the V gene TRBV4-2; 10 nucleotides agree with TRBD2. The germline V gene has CDR1 LGHNA and CDR2 YNFKEQ. Trimming removed 1 base from V and 13 bases from J; junction bases left unmatched: 6. The CDR3 is 13 residues long. The chain's CDR3 is CASSQAPGLASYF. The CDR3 DNA reads as TGTGCCAGCAGCCAAGCACCGGGACTAGCGTCGTACTTC.

The chain uses TRBV5-6 and TRBJ1-1; a weak D match, TRBD1 (5 bases). The germline CDR1 and CDR2 sequences are SGHDT and YYEEEE. The V gene lost 1 base and the J gene lost 1 base, with 5 bases spanning the gap. The CDR3 sequence is 13 residues long. The CDR3 sequence: CASSLTGNTEAFF. In DNA form, the CDR3 reads TGTGCCAGCAGCTTGACAGGGAACACTGAAGCTTTCTTT.

CDR3 residues: CATSDLQSSTDTQYF. In DNA, the CDR3 is TGTGCCACCAGTGATTTACAGTCTAGCACAGATACGCAGTATTTT. V is TRBV24-1 and J is TRBJ2-3, with no clear D. The CDR3 consists of 15 residues. CDR1 and CDR2 from the germline V gene are KGHDR and SFDVKD. Trimming took off 1 base at V and 0 bases at J, with 7 bases between the two ends.